This passage covers 10 T cell receptor beta chains from one sample sequenced in a study of cytomegalovirus exposure and HLA in healthy donors. PCR involved 60 Vbeta and 13 Jbeta primers. Libraries were prepared by immunoSEQ multiplex PCR; TCRdb keeps only in-frame clonotypes and omits some of them. The top ten hold 2% to 2.5% of the sample, which has roughly 110,000 clones, over 70% seen once. The sample taken for sequencing was PBMCs. Every receptor here comes from a man in his thirties or forties in good health and CMV-seronegative.

The chain combines TRBV7-9 with TRBJ1-5; no firm D call. The V end was cut by 5 bases, the J end by 4 bases, with 6 bases between. This CDR3 is built from 12 residues. CDR1 is SEHNR and CDR2 is FQNEAQ in the germline V gene (reference sequence). CDR3 protein: CASSPNNQPQHF. DNA of the CDR3: TGTGCCAGCAGCCCTAATAATCAGCCCCAGCATTTT.

The chain has TRBV5-4 and TRBJ1-6; no clear D gene. This CDR3 spans 17 amino acids. In germline, CDR1 is SGHNT, CDR2 YYREEE (reference sequence). V lost 4 bases, J lost 0 bases, and 14 bases lay in between. In DNA form, the CDR3 reads TGTGCCAGCAGCCGGACGGAGGGCAGCTCCTATAATTCACCCCTCCACTTT. It translates to CASSRTEGSSYNSPLHF.

The chain combines TRBV4-1 with TRBJ2-3, with 10 bases lining up with TRBD1. The V gene end was trimmed by 2 bases and the J gene end by 3 bases; junction bases not matched to a gene: 2. CDR1 and CDR2 from the germline V gene are MGHRA and YSYEKL. This CDR3 has 15 residues. DNA for the CDR3: TGCGCCAGCAGCCAAAGGGACAGGGGAACAGATACGCAGTATTTT. This sequence encodes CASSQRDRGTDTQYF.

This chain joins TRBV18 and TRBJ1-1; 7 positions agree with TRBD1. The trim removed 5 bases at V and 1 base at J, leaving 4 bases unmatched. Looked up from germline, CDR1 is KGHSH and CDR2 is LQKENI. The CDR3 has 14 residues. The CDR3 loop reads CASSAGQKNTEAFF. The CDR3 region has the DNA TGTGCCAGCTCAGCGGGACAGAAGAACACTGAAGCTTTCTTT. The full variable domain, in which reference TRBV18 and TRBJ1-1 provide the parts outside the CDR3, is NAGVMQNPRHLVRRRGQEARLRCSPMKGHSHVYWYRQLPEEGLKFMVYLQKENIIDESGMPKERFSAEFPKEGPSILRIQQVVRGDSAAYFCASSAGQKNTEAFFGQGTRLTVV.

This clone was observed a single time. CDR3 nucleotide sequence: TGTGCCAGCAGCTTACAAGGGGGCGGGGAGCTGTTTTTT. This translates into CASSLQGGGELFF. The gene calls are TRBV7-8 and TRBJ2-2, with D perhaps matching TRBD1 (6 bases). The CDR3 is 13 residues long. Germline lookup yields CDR1 SGHVS and CDR2 FQNEAQ. V lost 2 bases and J lost 7, with 8 bases in between.

This rearrangement joins TRBV10-2 to TRBJ2-4; D gene unclear. The CDR3 has 14 amino acids. Trimming removed 3 bases at V and 1 base at J, with 7 bases between. Germline assignment: CDR1 WSHSY and CDR2 SAAADI. The CDR3 protein is CASSDLVAKNIQYF. CDR3 coding DNA: TGCGCCAGCAGTGATTTAGTGGCCAAAAACATTCAGTACTTC.

The V gene is TRBV11-2, the J gene TRBJ2-1, with a possible D match to TRBD2 (5 bases). Germline lookup yields CDR1 SGHAT and CDR2 FQNNGV. The CDR3 contains 12 residues. Trimming pared 6 bases from V and 9 bases from J, leaving 12 bases between. The CDR3 loop is CASRPDGGEQFF. The CDR3 nucleotides read TGTGCCAGCAGACCTGACGGAGGTGAGCAGTTCTTC.

This chain links TRBV7-6 with TRBJ1-1; TRBD1 matches at 7 bases. Per germline, CDR1 SGHVS and CDR2 FNYEAQ. CDR3 length equals 15 residues. The ends lost 5 bases at V and 5 bases at J; junction bases unmatched: 11. CDR3 loop: CASSATTGVETEAFF. Here the CDR3 DNA reads TGTGCCAGCAGCGCGACTACAGGGGTGGAGACTGAAGCTTTCTTT.

The V call is TRBV5-1, the J call TRBJ2-7; 7 nucleotides agree with TRBD2. CDR3 length: 15 residues. CDR1 SGHRS and CDR2 YFSETQ come from the germline V gene. The V and J ends lost 0 bases and 5 bases, in that order; junction bases with no gene match: 8. CDR3 coding DNA: TGCGCCAGCAGCTTGGATGGGGGGGAGAGGGACGAGCAGTACTTC. Residues: CASSLDGGERDEQYF.

This clone has more than one count but fewer than ten. V usage is TRBV7-9 and J usage is TRBJ2-3, with TRBD1 matching 7 bases. The V segment lost 3 bases and the J segment 3 bases; nucleotides outside the gene matches: 6. The CDR3 length is 15 residues. Germline CDR1 and CDR2: SEHNR and FQNEAQ (reference sequence). The CDR3 reads CASSFGTGETDTQYF. The CDR3 bases are TGTGCCAGCAGCTTTGGAACAGGGGAAACAGATACGCAGTATTTT.